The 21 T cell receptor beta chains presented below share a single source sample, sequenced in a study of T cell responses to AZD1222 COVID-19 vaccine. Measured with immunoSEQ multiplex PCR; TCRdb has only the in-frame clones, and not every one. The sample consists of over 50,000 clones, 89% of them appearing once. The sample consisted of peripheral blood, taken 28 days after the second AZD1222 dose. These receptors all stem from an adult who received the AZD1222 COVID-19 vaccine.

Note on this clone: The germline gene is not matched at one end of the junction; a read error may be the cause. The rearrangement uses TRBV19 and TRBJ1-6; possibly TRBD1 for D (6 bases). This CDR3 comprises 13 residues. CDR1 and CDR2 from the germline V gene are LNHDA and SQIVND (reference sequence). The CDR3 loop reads CAGSGQTNSPLHF. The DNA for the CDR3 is TGTGCCGGTAGCGGACAGACTAATTCACCCCTCCACTTT.

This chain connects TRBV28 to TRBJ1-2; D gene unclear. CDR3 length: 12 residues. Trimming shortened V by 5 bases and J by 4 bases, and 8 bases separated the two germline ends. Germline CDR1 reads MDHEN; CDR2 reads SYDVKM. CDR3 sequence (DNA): TGTGCCAGCAGTCTTAGGCCCTATGGCTACACCTTC. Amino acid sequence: CASSLRPYGYTF.

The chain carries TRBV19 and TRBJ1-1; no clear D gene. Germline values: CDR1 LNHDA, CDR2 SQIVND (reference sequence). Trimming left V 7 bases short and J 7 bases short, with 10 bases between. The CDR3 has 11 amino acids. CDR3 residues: CASIDSVEAFF. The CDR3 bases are TGTGCCAGTATTGATTCGGTTGAAGCTTTCTTT. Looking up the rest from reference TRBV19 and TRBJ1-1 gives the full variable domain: DGGITQSPKYLFRKEGQNVTLSCEQNLNHDAMYWYRQDPGQGLRLIYYSQIVNDFQKGDIAEGYSVSREKKESFPLTVTSAQKNPTAFYLCASIDSVEAFFGQGTRLTVV.

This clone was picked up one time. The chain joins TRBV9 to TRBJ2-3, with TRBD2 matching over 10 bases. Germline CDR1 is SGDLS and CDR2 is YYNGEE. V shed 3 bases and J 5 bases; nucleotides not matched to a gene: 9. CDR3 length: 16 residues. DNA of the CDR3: TGTGCCAGCAGCGCGAGTTTAGCGGGAGGTCTAGATACGCAGTATTTT. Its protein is CASSASLAGGLDTQYF. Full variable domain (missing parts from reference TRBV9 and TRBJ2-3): DSGVTQTPKHLITATGQRVTLRCSPRSGDLSVYWYQQSLDQGLQFLIQYYNGEERAKGNILERFSAQQFPDLHSELNLSSLELGDSALYFCASSASLAGGLDTQYFGPGTRLTVL.

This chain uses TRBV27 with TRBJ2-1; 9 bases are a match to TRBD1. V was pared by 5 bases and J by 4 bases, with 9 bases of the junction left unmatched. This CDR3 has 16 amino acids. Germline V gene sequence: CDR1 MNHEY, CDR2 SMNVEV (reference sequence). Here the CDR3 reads CASSKFTGGGYNEQFF. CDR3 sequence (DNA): TGTGCCAGCAGTAAATTCACAGGGGGCGGTTACAATGAGCAGTTCTTC.

CDR3 region: CASSLEENEKLFF. As DNA, the CDR3 is TGTGCCAGCAGCTTAGAGGAGAATGAAAAACTGTTTTTT. The chain joins TRBV7-9 to TRBJ1-4; unclear D gene. Looked up from germline, CDR1 is SEHNR and CDR2 is FQNEAQ (reference sequence). CDR3 size: 13 residues. V was cut by 1 base and J by 5 bases, with 5 bases left in between. Variable domain in full (rest from reference TRBV7-9 and TRBJ1-4): DTGVSQNPRHKITKRGQNVTFRCDPISEHNRLYWYRQTLGQGPEFLTYFQNEAQLEKSRLLSDRFSAERPKGSFSTLEIQRTEQGDSAMYLCASSLEENEKLFFGSGTQLSVL.

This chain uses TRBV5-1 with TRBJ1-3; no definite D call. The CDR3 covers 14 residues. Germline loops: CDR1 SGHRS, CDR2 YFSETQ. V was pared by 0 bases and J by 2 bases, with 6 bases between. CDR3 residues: CASSLEGTGNTIYF. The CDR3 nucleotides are TGCGCCAGCAGCTTGGAAGGGACTGGAAACACCATATATTTT.

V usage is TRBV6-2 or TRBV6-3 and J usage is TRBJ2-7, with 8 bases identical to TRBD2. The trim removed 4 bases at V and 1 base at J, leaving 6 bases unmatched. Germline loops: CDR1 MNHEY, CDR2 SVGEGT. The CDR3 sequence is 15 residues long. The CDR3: CASSSFSGGSYEQYF. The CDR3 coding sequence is TGTGCCAGCAGTTCTTTCAGCGGGGGTTCCTACGAGCAGTACTTC.

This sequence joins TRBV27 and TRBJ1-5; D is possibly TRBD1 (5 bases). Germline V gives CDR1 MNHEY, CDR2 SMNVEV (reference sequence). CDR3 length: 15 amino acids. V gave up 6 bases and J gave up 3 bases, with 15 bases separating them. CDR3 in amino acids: CASRVGGWVNQPQHF. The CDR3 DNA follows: TGTGCCAGCAGGGTCGGGGGATGGGTCAATCAGCCCCAGCATTTT.

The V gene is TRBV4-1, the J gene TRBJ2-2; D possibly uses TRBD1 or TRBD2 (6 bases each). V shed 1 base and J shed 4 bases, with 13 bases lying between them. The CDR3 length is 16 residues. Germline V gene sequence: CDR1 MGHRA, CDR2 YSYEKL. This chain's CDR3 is CASSQVPGARTGELFF. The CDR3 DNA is TGCGCCAGCAGCCAAGTGCCGGGGGCTCGCACCGGGGAGCTGTTTTTT.

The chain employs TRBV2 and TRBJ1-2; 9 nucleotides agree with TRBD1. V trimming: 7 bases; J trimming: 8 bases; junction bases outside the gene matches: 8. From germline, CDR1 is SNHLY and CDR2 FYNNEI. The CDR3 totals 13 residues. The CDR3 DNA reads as TGTGCCAGCAACGAACAGGGGGCTGGGGGCTACACCTTC. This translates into CASNEQGAGGYTF.

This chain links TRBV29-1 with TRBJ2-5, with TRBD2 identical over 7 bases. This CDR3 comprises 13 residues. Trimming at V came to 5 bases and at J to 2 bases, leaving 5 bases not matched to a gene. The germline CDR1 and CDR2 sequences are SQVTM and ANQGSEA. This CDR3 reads CSVLPSGQETQYF. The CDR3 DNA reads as TGCAGCGTTCTTCCTAGCGGACAAGAGACCCAGTACTTC.

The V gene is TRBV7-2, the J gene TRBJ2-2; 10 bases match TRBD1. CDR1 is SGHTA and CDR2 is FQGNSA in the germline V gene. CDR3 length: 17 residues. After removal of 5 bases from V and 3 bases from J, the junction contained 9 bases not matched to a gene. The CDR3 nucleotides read TGTGCCAGCAGCCCCGGGACAGGGGAAGGGGACACCGGGGAGCTGTTTTTT. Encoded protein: CASSPGTGEGDTGELFF.

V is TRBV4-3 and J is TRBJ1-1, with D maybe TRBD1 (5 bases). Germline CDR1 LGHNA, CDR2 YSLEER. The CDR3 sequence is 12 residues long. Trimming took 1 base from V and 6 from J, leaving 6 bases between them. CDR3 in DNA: TGCGCCAGCAGCCAAGGAGGGGCTGAAGCTTTCTTT. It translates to CASSQGGAEAFF.

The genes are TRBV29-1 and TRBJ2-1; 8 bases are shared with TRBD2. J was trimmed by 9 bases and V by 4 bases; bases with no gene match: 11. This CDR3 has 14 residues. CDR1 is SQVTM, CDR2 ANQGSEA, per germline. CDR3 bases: TGCAGCGTTGGCCTAGCGGGTTCAGGGACTGAGCAGTTCTTC. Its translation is CSVGLAGSGTEQFF.

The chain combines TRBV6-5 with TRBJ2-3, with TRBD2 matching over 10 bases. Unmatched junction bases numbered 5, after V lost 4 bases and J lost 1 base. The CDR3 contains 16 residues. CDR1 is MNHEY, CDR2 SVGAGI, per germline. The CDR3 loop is CASSSVAGGGTDTQYF. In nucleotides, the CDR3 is TGTGCCAGCAGTTCAGTAGCGGGAGGAGGCACAGATACGCAGTATTTT.

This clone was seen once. CDR3 loop: CASDDRVYEQYF. CDR3 bases: TGCGCCAGCGATGACAGGGTCTACGAGCAGTACTTC. The genes are TRBV10-2 and TRBJ2-7, with 7 bases identical to TRBD1. V lost 8 bases to trimming and J lost 3 bases; unmatched junction nucleotides: 4. The CDR3 loop spans 12 amino acids. Germline CDR1 reads WSHSY; CDR2 reads SAAADI.

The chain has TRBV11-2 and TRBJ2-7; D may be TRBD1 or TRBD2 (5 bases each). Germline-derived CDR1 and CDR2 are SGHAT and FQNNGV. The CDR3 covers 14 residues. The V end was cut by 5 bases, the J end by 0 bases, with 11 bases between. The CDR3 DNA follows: TGTGCCAGCAGCCCCCGGGACGCCTCCTACGAGCAGTACTTC. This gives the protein CASSPRDASYEQYF.

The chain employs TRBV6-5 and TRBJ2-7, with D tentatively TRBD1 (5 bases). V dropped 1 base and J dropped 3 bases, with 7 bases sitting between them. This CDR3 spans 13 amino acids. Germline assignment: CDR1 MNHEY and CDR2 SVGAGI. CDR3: CASSYFDSYEQYF. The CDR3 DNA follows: TGTGCCAGCAGTTACTTCGACAGCTACGAGCAGTACTTC.

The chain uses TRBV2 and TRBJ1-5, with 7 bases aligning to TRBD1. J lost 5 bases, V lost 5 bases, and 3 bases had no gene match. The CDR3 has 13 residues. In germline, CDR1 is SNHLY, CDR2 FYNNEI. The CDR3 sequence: CASSLDRDQPQHF. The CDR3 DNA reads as TGTGCCAGCAGTCTTGACAGGGATCAGCCCCAGCATTTT.

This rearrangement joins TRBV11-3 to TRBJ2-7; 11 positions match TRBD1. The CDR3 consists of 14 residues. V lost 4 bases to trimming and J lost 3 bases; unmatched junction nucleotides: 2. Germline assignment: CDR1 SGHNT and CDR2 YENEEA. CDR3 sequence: CASSSGTGGYEQYF. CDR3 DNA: TGTGCCAGCAGCTCCGGGACAGGGGGCTACGAGCAGTACTTC.